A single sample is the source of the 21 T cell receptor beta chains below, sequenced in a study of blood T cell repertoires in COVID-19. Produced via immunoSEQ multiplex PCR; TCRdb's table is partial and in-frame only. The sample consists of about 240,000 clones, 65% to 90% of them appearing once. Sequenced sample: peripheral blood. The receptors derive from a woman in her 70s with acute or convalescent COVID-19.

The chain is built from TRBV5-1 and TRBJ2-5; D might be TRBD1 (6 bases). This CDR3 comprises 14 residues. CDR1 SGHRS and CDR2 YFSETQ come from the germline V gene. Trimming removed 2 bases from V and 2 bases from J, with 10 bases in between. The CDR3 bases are TGCGCCAGCAGCTTAGGTGGGACACAAGAGACCCAGTACTTC. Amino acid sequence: CASSLGGTQETQYF.

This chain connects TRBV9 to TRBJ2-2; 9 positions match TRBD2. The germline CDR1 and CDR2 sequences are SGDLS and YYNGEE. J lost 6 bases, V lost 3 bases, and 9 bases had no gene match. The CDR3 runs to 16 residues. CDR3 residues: CASSARAGGFAGELFF. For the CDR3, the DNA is TGTGCCAGCAGCGCAAGAGCGGGGGGATTCGCCGGGGAGCTGTTTTTT.

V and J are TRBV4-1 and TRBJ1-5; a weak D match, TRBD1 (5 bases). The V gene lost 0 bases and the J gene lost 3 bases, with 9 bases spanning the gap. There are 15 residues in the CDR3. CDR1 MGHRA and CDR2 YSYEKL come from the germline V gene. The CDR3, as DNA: TGCGCCAGCAGCCAAGAAGGACACTTCAATCAGCCCCAGCATTTT. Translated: CASSQEGHFNQPQHF.

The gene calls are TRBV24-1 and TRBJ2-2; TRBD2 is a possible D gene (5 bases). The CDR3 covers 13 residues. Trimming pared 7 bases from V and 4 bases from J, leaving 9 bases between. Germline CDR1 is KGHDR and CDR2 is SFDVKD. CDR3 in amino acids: CATSRGRTGELFF. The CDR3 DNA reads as TGTGCCACCAGCCGGGGTCGCACCGGGGAGCTGTTTTTT.

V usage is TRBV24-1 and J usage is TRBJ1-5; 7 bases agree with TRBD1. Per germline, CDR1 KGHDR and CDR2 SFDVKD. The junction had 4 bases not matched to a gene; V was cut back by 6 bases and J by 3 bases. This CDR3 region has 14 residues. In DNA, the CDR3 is TGTGCCACCAGTAGACAGGGCAACAATCAGCCCCAGCATTTT. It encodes CATSRQGNNQPQHF.

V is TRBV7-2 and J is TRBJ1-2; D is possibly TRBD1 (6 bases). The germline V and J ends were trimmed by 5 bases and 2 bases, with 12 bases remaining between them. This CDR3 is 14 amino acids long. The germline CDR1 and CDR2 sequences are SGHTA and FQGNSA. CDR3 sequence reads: CASSPDRLNYGYTF. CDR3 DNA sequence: TGTGCCAGCAGCCCAGACAGGCTCAACTATGGCTACACCTTC.

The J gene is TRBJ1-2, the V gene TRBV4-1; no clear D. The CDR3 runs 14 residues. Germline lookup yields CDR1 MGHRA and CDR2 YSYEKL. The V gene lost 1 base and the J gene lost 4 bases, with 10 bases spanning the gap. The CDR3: CASSQGYVSYGYTF. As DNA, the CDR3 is TGCGCCAGCAGCCAAGGGTACGTCAGCTATGGCTACACCTTC.

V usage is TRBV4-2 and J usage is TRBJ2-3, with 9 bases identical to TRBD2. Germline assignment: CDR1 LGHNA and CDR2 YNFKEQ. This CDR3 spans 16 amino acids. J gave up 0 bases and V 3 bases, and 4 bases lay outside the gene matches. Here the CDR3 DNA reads TGTGCCAGCAGCCAGATCGGGACTAGCAGCACAGATACGCAGTATTTT. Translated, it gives CASSQIGTSSTDTQYF.

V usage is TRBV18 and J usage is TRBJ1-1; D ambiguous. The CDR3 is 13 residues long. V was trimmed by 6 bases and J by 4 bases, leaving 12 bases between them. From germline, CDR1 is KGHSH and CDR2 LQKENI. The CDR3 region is CASSPRESTEAFF. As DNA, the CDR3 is TGTGCCAGCTCTCCAAGGGAGAGCACTGAAGCTTTCTTT.

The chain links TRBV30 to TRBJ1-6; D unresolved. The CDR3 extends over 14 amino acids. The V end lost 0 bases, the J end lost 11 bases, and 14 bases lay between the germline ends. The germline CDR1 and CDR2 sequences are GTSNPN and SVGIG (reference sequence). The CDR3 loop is CAWSVLVREAPLHF. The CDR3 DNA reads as TGTGCCTGGAGTGTACTGGTACGTGAGGCACCCCTCCACTTT.

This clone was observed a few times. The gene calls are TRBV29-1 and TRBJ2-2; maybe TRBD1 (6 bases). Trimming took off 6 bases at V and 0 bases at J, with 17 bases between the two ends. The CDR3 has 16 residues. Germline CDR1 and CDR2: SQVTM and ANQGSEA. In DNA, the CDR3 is TGCAGCGTCCCGGATCAACAGGGAACGAACACCGGGGAGCTGTTTTTT. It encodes CSVPDQQGTNTGELFF.

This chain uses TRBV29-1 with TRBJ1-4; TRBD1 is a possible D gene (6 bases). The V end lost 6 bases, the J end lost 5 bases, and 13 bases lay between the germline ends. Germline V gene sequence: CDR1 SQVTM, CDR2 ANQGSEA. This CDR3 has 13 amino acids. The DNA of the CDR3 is TGCAGCGTACAGGGTTGGGGGAATGAAAAACTGTTTTTT. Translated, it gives CSVQGWGNEKLFF.

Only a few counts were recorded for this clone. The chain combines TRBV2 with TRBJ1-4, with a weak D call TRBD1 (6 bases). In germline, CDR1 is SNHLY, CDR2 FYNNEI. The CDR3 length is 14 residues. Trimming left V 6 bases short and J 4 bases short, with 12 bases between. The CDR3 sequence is CASRPDRNNEKLFF. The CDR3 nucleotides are TGTGCCAGCAGGCCGGACAGAAATAATGAAAAACTGTTTTTT.

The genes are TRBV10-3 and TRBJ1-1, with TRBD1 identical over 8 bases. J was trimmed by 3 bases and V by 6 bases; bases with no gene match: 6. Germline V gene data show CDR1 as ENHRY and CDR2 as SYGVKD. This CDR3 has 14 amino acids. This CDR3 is CAIRDRERDTEAFF. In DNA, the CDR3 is TGTGCCATCAGGGACAGGGAGCGGGACACTGAAGCTTTCTTT.

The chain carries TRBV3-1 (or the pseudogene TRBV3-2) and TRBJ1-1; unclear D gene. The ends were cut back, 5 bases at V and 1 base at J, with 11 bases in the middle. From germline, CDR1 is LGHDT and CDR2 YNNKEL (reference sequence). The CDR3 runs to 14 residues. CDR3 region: CASSDRTKNTEAFF. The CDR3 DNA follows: TGTGCCAGCAGCGATCGTACAAAGAACACTGAAGCTTTCTTT.

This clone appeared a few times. Here the CDR3 reads CASSLGQVNTGELFF. The CDR3 bases are TGTGCCAGCAGCTTGGGGCAGGTGAACACCGGGGAGCTGTTTTTT. The chain uses TRBV5-6 and TRBJ2-2; D unresolved. Germline assignment: CDR1 SGHDT and CDR2 YYEEEE. This CDR3 is 15 amino acids long. The V end lost 0 bases, the J end lost 1 base, and 7 bases lay between the germline ends.

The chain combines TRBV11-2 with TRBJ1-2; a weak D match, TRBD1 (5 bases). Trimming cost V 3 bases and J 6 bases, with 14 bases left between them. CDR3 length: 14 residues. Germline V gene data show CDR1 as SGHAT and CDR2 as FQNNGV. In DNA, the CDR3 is TGTGCCAGCAGCTTCCAGGGCGTCTCCGATGGCTACACCTTC. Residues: CASSFQGVSDGYTF.

The CDR3 reads CASSQLDTNTEAFF. In DNA, the CDR3 is TGTGCCAGCAGCCAACTGGACACGAACACTGAAGCTTTCTTT. This chain uses TRBV3-1 (or the pseudogene TRBV3-2) with TRBJ1-1, with TRBD1 as a possible D gene (5 bases). From germline, CDR1 is LGHDT and CDR2 YNNKEL (reference sequence). Trimming stripped 2 bases from V and 1 base from J, with 8 bases between. This CDR3 contains 14 residues.

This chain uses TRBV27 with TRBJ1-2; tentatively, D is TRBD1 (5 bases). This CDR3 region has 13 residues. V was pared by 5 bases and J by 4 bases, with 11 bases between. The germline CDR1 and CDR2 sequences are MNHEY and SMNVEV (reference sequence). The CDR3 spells CASSTRQSYGYTF. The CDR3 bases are TGTGCCAGCAGTACCCGACAGAGCTATGGCTACACCTTC.

The CDR3 nucleotides are TGTGCCAGCAGCACTAGGCGGTACACCTATAATTCACCCCTCCACTTT. It specifies CASSTRRYTYNSPLHF. V is TRBV3-1 (or the pseudogene TRBV3-2) and J is TRBJ1-6; D not certain. CDR1 LGHDT and CDR2 YNNKEL come from the germline V gene (reference sequence). CDR3 length equals 16 residues. V lost 5 bases and J lost 2, with 13 bases in between.

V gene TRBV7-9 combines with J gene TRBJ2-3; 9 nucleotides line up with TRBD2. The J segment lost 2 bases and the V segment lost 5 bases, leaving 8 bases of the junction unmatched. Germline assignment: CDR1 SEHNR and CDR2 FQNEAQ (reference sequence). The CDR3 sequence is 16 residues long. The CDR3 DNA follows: TGTGCCAGCAGCCCCCGAGGCGGGGGGGCCACAGATACGCAGTATTTT. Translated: CASSPRGGGATDTQYF. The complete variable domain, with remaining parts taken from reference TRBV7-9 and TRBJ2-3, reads DTGVSQNPRHKITKRGQNVTFRCDPISEHNRLYWYRQTLGQGPEFLTYFQNEAQLEKSRLLSDRFSAERPKGSFSTLEIQRTEQGDSAMYLCASSPRGGGATDTQYFGPGTRLTVL.